A single T cell receptor (beta chain) is shown here with its context. A single record per CDR3 protein comes from TCRdb applying MiXCR to the 5' RACE reads. This sample carries approximately 350,000 distinct CDR3 sequences, roughly an eighth of them seen once, and the ten largest clones take around 6.9%. The data are from a study of identical twins. The CDR3 contains 16 residues. Trimming took 4 bases from V and 0 from J; bases not matched to a gene: 7. CDR1 and CDR2 (germline): SGHAT, FQNNGV. This sample was also put to use in a study of yellow fever vaccine responses in identical twins.

This clonotype was sampled from a woman younger than 30 in good health. V gene TRBV11-2 combines with J gene TRBJ2-7, with 9 positions matching TRBD2. Sequences were obtained from CD8+ T cells sorted from blood. The CDR3 is CASSSSTSGLSYEQYF. The CDR3 DNA reads as TGTGCCAGCAGCTCTTCGACTAGCGGCCTCTCCTACGAGCAGTACTTC.